Following are 11 T cell receptor beta chains from one sample sequenced in a study of identical twins. TCRdb re-derived calls from the 5' RACE reads in MiXCR, one entry per CDR3 protein. Of 520,000 or so distinct CDR3 sequences listed, 20% to 25% are singletons. The sample also formed part of further work on T cells expressing NK-cell markers.

Sequenced: CD4+ T cells sorted from blood. The receptors stem from a woman aged 18-35 years in good health.

Only a few counts were recorded for this clonotype. The rearrangement links TRBV5-1 to TRBJ2-1; no reliable D call. V gave up 5 bases and J gave up 0 bases, with 12 bases separating them. This CDR3 is built from 15 residues. Per germline, CDR1 SGHRS and CDR2 YFSETQ. CDR3 bases: TGCGCCAGCAGGGTCGGTGGTAACTCCTACAATGAGCAGTTCTTC. Its protein product is CASRVGGNSYNEQFF.

The rearrangement links TRBV5-6 to TRBJ2-1, with a possible D match to TRBD2 (6 bases). CDR3 length: 15 residues. V was clipped by 1 base and J by 6 bases, with 14 bases between them. Germline loops: CDR1 SGHDT, CDR2 YYEEEE. This CDR3 reads CASSLLQVGGNEQFF. CDR3 in DNA: TGTGCCAGCAGCTTGTTGCAGGTGGGGGGCAATGAGCAGTTCTTC.

The J gene is TRBJ2-7, the V gene TRBV12-3 or TRBV12-4; D might be TRBD2 (5 bases). V was cut by 4 bases and J by 0 bases, with 13 bases left in between. The CDR3 is made up of 15 amino acids. Here the CDR3 reads CASSYRTGSSYEQYF. The CDR3, as DNA: TGTGCCAGCAGTTATCGGACGGGAAGCTCCTACGAGCAGTACTTC.

In its sample, this clonotype was seen a few times. The chain uses TRBV3-1 and TRBJ1-4; D remains ambiguous. CDR1 and CDR2 from the germline V gene are LGHDT and YNNKEL (reference sequence). This CDR3 is built from 15 residues. With 2 bases removed from V and 5 bases from J, the gap between germline ends came to 12 bases. In DNA, the CDR3 is TGTGCCAGCAGCCAAATGGGGATCCGAAATGAAAAACTGTTTTTT. The encoded protein is CASSQMGIRNEKLFF.

The rearrangement uses TRBV7-2 and TRBJ2-7; 8 bases fit TRBD2. This CDR3 is 14 amino acids long. Germline V gene sequence: CDR1 SGHTA, CDR2 FQGNSA. The J segment lost 6 bases and the V segment lost 1 base, leaving 5 bases of the junction unmatched. CDR3 coding DNA: TGTGCCAGCAGCTTAGTCGGGGGGGAGGGCGAGCAGTACTTC. It specifies CASSLVGGEGEQYF.

CDR3 residues: CATSDPTPNGELFF. In DNA, the CDR3 is TGTGCCACCAGTGATCCTACACCGAACGGGGAGCTGTTTTTT. V is TRBV24-1 and J is TRBJ2-2; D not resolved. CDR1 is KGHDR, CDR2 SFDVKD, per germline. The CDR3 spans 14 residues. Trimming shortened V by 3 bases and J by 7 bases, and 11 bases separated the two germline ends.

This clonotype was seen a handful of times. This chain links TRBV4-3 with TRBJ2-1, with D uncertain. This CDR3 is built from 16 residues. In germline, CDR1 is LGHNA, CDR2 YSLEER. Trimming took off 0 bases at V and 0 bases at J, with 9 bases between the two ends. CDR3 sequence: CASSQEPGPSYNEQFF. CDR3 sequence (DNA): TGCGCCAGCAGCCAAGAACCCGGACCCTCCTACAATGAGCAGTTCTTC.

The rearrangement links TRBV9 to TRBJ2-5; D unclear. V shed 0 bases and J shed 7 bases, with 13 bases lying between them. Germline V CDR1 and CDR2: SGDLS, YYNGEE. The CDR3 length is 14 residues. The CDR3 coding sequence is TGTGCCAGCAGCGTAGTGTCGACCGAAGGGACCCAGTACTTC. This codes for CASSVVSTEGTQYF.

The chain employs TRBV12-3 or TRBV12-4 and TRBJ1-6, with TRBD1 identical over 10 bases. The CDR3 runs to 15 residues. Trimming cost V 7 bases and J 4 bases; bases outside gene matches: 4. This chain's CDR3 is CASTRQGAYNSPLHF. Here the CDR3 DNA reads TGTGCCAGCACCCGACAGGGGGCTTATAATTCACCCCTCCACTTT.

This chain uses TRBV20-1 with TRBJ1-1; the D is unclear. Germline loops: CDR1 DFQATT, CDR2 SNEGSKA (reference sequence). The CDR3 has 14 residues. V was shortened by 1 base and J by 4 bases, with 13 bases between the two germline ends. The CDR3 DNA follows: TGCAGTGCTAGAGTCCCGGGGAGCGGCACTGAAGCTTTCTTT. This codes for CSARVPGSGTEAFF.

The chain couples TRBV6-5 to TRBJ2-1; TRBD2 matches at 9 bases. V lost 4 bases, J lost 1 base, and 5 bases stayed unmatched. The CDR3 is 16 amino acids. The V gene's germline CDR1 is MNHEY and CDR2 SVGAGI. CDR3 sequence reads: CASSSWLAGSYNEQFF. The CDR3 DNA reads as TGTGCCAGCAGTTCATGGCTAGCGGGGTCCTACAATGAGCAGTTCTTC.